The 21 T cell receptor beta chains presented below share a single source sample, sequenced in a study of post-analysis software for immune sequencing data. For these receptors, no antigen is known. cDNA libraries of TCR beta carried unique molecular identifiers. TCRdb reanalysed the PCR reads using MiXCR and keeps one entry per CDR3 protein. Counted here are about 400,000 distinct CDR3 sequences, approximately 38% occurring once; the ten biggest clones make up over 10%. Study-level points and caveats: TRBV5-6, TRBV5-1 and TRBV20-1 were among 4 or 5 TRBV segments more frequent in patients than controls.

Sequencing was carried out using blood. The receptors come from a girl between 10 and 17 years old with multiple sclerosis.

In DNA, the CDR3 is TGCAGTGCTAGACTCGAAATTGGACAGAGAAGCTCCTACGAGCAGTACTTC. Its protein is CSARLEIGQRSSYEQYF. This chain connects TRBV20-1 to TRBJ2-7; D is perhaps TRBD1 (6 bases). V shed 2 bases and J shed 0 bases, with 20 bases lying between them. The CDR3 loop spans 17 amino acids. Germline values: CDR1 DFQATT, CDR2 SNEGSKA (reference sequence).

This chain joins TRBV7-2 and TRBJ2-7; D is perhaps TRBD2 (5 bases). The germline V gene has CDR1 SGHTA and CDR2 FQGNSA. V dropped 5 bases and J dropped 3 bases, with 17 bases sitting between them. This CDR3 has 15 amino acids. The CDR3 DNA reads TGTGCCAGCAGCCAAAGTGTAGGGAGCCTCTACGAGCAGTACTTC. Translating gives CASSQSVGSLYEQYF.

CDR3 residues: CASSQMTMSSYEQYF. For the CDR3, the DNA is TGCGCCAGCAGCCAGATGACCATGAGCTCCTACGAGCAGTACTTC. The genes are TRBV4-1 and TRBJ2-7, with D uncertain. The germline V gene encodes CDR1 MGHRA and CDR2 YSYEKL. The V and J ends lost 3 bases and 0 bases respectively, with 12 bases between them. The CDR3 runs 15 residues.

This clonotype was counted between two and nine times. The chain couples TRBV4-3 to TRBJ2-3; no reliable D call. The germline CDR1 and CDR2 sequences are LGHNA and YSLEER. The CDR3 contains 15 residues. V lost 5 bases to trimming and J lost 5 bases, with 17 bases between them. CDR3 in amino acids: CASSSNGGRGDTQYF. Written as DNA, the CDR3 is TGCGCCAGCAGCTCCAATGGTGGGCGAGGAGATACGCAGTATTTT.

This clonotype was counted many times. CDR3: CASSYAGGRFF. The CDR3 DNA follows: TGTGCCAGCAGTTACGCGGGGGGGCGGTTCTTC. The J gene is TRBJ2-1, the V gene TRBV6-5, with 9 bases matching TRBD2. This CDR3 has 11 residues. In germline, CDR1 is MNHEY, CDR2 SVGAGI. V lost 2 bases and J lost 15; bases outside the gene matches: 2.

This clonotype was seen more than once but under ten times. The rearrangement uses TRBV3-1 and TRBJ1-1; D gene unclear. Trimming left V 5 bases short and J 5 bases short, with 6 bases between. Germline CDR1 reads LGHDT; CDR2 reads YNNKEL (reference sequence). The CDR3 length is 11 residues. The CDR3 coding sequence is TGTGCCAGCAGCTCGATTACTGAAGCTTTCTTT. Its translation: CASSSITEAFF.

This clonotype was found a few times. The chain recombines TRBV7-9 with TRBJ1-4, with a tentative D call TRBD1 (6 bases). The V gene lost 5 bases and the J gene lost 7 bases, with 14 bases spanning the gap. Per germline, CDR1 SEHNR and CDR2 FQNEAQ (reference sequence). CDR3 length: 14 residues. In nucleotides, the CDR3 is TGTGCCAGCAGCCCCCGGGGGGCGGGTGAAAAACTGTTTTTT. It specifies CASSPRGAGEKLFF.

A remark on this clonotype: A read error may account for a junction end that differs from germline. The chain has TRBV24-1 and TRBJ2-7, with D possibly being TRBD1 (5 bases). The germline V gene encodes CDR1 KGHDR and CDR2 SFDVKD. The CDR3 is 11 residues long. The CDR3 DNA follows: TGTACCACCAATGACAGCTACGAGCAGTACTTC. Protein product: CTTNDSYEQYF.

This clonotype has a handful of counts. The gene calls are TRBV12-3 or TRBV12-4 and TRBJ2-5, with 8 bases aligning to TRBD1. Gene TRBJ2-7 matches the end of the DNA better, so the J call may be wrong. CDR3 length: 13 amino acids. CDR3 residues: CASSDQTGAEQYF. DNA of the CDR3: TGTGCCAGCAGCGACCAGACAGGGGCCGAGCAGTACTTC.

The chain has TRBV10-3 and TRBJ2-6; TRBD1 matches at 8 bases. The V and J ends lost 6 bases and 1 base, in that order; junction bases with no gene match: 8. This CDR3 is 17 amino acids long. Looked up from germline, CDR1 is ENHRY and CDR2 is SYGVKD. The CDR3 loop reads CAISRGQAFSGANVLTF. The CDR3, as DNA: TGTGCCATCAGCCGGGGACAGGCGTTTTCTGGGGCCAACGTCCTGACTTTC.

V gene TRBV9 combines with J gene TRBJ1-1, with 8 bases matching TRBD1. Per the germline V gene, CDR1 is SGDLS and CDR2 is YYNGEE. Trimming cost V 0 bases and J 4 bases; bases outside gene matches: 8. This CDR3 is 16 amino acids long. The CDR3 nucleotides read TGTGCCAGCAGCGTAGGGGAGACAGGGGCTACCACTGAAGCTTTCTTT. This gives the protein CASSVGETGATTEAFF.

The rearrangement uses TRBV7-3 and TRBJ2-1; D may correspond to TRBD1 or TRBD2 (5 bases each). The CDR3 contains 12 residues. Germline V gene lookup returns CDR1 SGHTA and CDR2 FQGTGA. V lost 5 bases and J 10 bases, leaving 12 bases between the germline ends. The CDR3 spells CASSPGTEEQFF. The CDR3 nucleotides read TGTGCCAGCAGCCCCGGGACGGAGGAGCAGTTCTTC. Filled out from reference TRBV7-3 and TRBJ2-1, the complete variable domain reads GAGVSQTPSNKVTEKGKYVELRCDPISGHTALYWYRQSLGQGPEFLIYFQGTGAADDSGLPNDRFFAVRPEGSVSTLKIQRTERGDSAVYLCASSPGTEEQFFGPGTRLTVL.

The J gene is TRBJ1-5, the V gene TRBV10-3; TRBD1 aligns across 7 bases. The CDR3 is 15 amino acids. In germline, CDR1 is ENHRY, CDR2 SYGVKD. With 5 bases clipped from V and 6 bases from J, the junction kept 10 bases outside the gene matches. The CDR3 bases are TGTGCCATCAGTAAGACCGACAGGGAGGGTCAGCCCCAGCATTTT. Translated: CAISKTDREGQPQHF.

To note about this clonotype: A much larger clone sits a single nucleotide away, making a read error possible. V and J are TRBV4-3 and TRBJ2-2; 9 bases agree with TRBD1. Looked up from germline, CDR1 is LGHNA and CDR2 is YSLEER. The CDR3 consists of 18 residues. The CDR3 here is CASSQGWGQGRNTGKLFF. CDR3 DNA: TGCGCCAGCAGCCAAGGTTGGGGACAGGGCAGGAACACCGGGAAGCTGTTTTTT.

The table lists this clonotype with a count of one. V gene TRBV6-6 combines with J gene TRBJ2-3; D call uncertain. Germline-derived CDR1 and CDR2 are MNHNY and SVGAGI (reference sequence). CDR3 size: 13 residues. Trimming removed 2 bases at V and 2 bases at J, with 5 bases between. The CDR3 DNA is TGTGCCAGCAGTTACATCTTCACAGATACGCAGTATTTT. Protein: CASSYIFTDTQYF.

On this clonotype: Since a much larger clone is just one base distant, this may be a read error. This chain links TRBV4-1 with TRBJ2-1, with TRBD2 as a possible D gene (6 bases). Germline CDR1 MGHRA, CDR2 YSYEKL. CDR3 length: 17 amino acids. CDR3 protein: CASSHVGLRGSYNERFF. The CDR3 coding sequence is TGCGCCAGCAGCCACGTGGGACTCCGCGGGTCCTACAATGAGCGGTTCTTC.

This clonotype came up a few times. Germline is not matched at one junction end, which may reflect a read error. The V and J genes are TRBV12-3 or TRBV12-4 and TRBJ2-6; a weak D match, TRBD2 (5 bases). The CDR3 has 13 residues. CDR3 sequence: CASSEDWANVRTF. CDR3 in DNA: TGTGCCAGCAGTGAGGACTGGGCCAACGTCCGGACTTTC.

The chain couples TRBV29-1 to TRBJ2-3; tentatively, D is TRBD2 (6 bases). The germline V gene has CDR1 SQVTM and CDR2 ANQGSEA. This CDR3 has 13 amino acids. Trimming left V 5 bases short and J 9 bases short, with 18 bases between. CDR3 residues: CSVHDHGGATQYF. CDR3 bases: TGCAGCGTTCACGACCACGGAGGGGCCACGCAGTATTTT.

This clonotype was counted a few times. V gene TRBV12-3 or TRBV12-4 combines with J gene TRBJ2-6; D remains unclear. Trimming removed 3 bases from V and 2 bases from J, with 8 bases in between. The CDR3 runs to 15 residues. The CDR3 loop is CASSFMSAGANVLTF. CDR3 sequence (DNA): TGTGCCAGCAGTTTTATGAGTGCTGGGGCCAACGTCCTGACTTTC.

V and J are TRBV6-1 and TRBJ1-1; D is perhaps TRBD1 (5 bases). The CDR3 spans 13 residues. The germline V gene has CDR1 MNHNS and CDR2 SASEGT. V was cut by 4 bases and J by 5 bases, with 11 bases left in between. CDR3 in amino acids: CASSVSQVTEAFF. The CDR3, as DNA: TGTGCCAGCAGTGTATCACAGGTAACTGAAGCTTTCTTT.

The chain combines TRBV29-1 with TRBJ2-1; D gene unclear. CDR3 length equals 14 residues. Trimming took off 1 base at V and 2 bases at J, with 9 bases between the two ends. Germline-derived CDR1 and CDR2 are SQVTM and ANQGSEA. The CDR3 protein is CSVEGGKAYNEQFF. CDR3 nucleotides: TGCAGCGTTGAAGGGGGTAAGGCCTACAATGAGCAGTTCTTC.